This T cell receptor beta chain appears in the sequencing data of a study of OX40 agonist ivuxolimab in advanced cancers. Study as a whole: The study treated patients with ivuxolimab, an agonistic anti-OX40 (CD134) antibody. The study reported partial responses in three patients: one hepatocellular carcinoma, two cutaneous melanoma. Each dose-escalation patient presented with hepatocellular carcinoma, melanoma, renal cell or head and neck cancer. Study observations and caveats: Averaging showed that CD8+ T cells had more expanded clones than CD4+ did.

Here immunoSEQ multiplex PCR was the method, and the copy in TCRdb shows in-frame clones only, minus some. The data show tens of thousands of clones, with around 87% seen just once and 5.2% held by the top ten. Trimming removed 2 bases from V and 5 bases from J, with 12 bases in between. The CDR3 sequence is 14 residues long. The germline gives CDR1 SGHAT, CDR2 FQNNGV. Concerning this clone: Its antigen is currently unknown.

The specimen comprised CD4+ or CD8+ T cells sorted from blood, sampled in a trial of the OX40 agonist ivuxolimab. The chain has TRBV11-2 and TRBJ2-5; D may match TRBD1 or TRBD2 (6 bases each). The clonotype comes from an adult with an advanced solid tumor such as melanoma, head and neck, liver or kidney cancer. The CDR3 protein is CASSLSGGRETQYF. The CDR3 nucleotides read TGTGCCAGCAGCTTATCTGGGGGGCGGGAGACCCAGTACTTC.